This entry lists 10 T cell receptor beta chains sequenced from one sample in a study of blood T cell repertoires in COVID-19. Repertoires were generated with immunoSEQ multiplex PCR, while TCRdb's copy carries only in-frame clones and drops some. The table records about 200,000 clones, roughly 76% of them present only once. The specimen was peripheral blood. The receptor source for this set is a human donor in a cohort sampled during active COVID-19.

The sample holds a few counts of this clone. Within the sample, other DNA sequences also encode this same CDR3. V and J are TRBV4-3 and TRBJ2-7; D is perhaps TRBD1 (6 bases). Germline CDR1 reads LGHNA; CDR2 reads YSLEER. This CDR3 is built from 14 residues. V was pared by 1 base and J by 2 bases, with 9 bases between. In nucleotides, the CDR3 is TGCGCCAGCAGCCAAGTACAGGGAACCTACGAGCAGTACTTC. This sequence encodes CASSQVQGTYEQYF.

This CDR3 is CASSLGDQPQHF. In DNA form, the CDR3 reads TGTGCCAGCAGCTTGGGCGATCAGCCCCAGCATTTT. V and J are TRBV7-9 and TRBJ1-5, with D unresolved. Trimming cost V 3 bases and J 5 bases, with 5 bases left between them. The CDR3 has 12 amino acids. CDR1 is SEHNR and CDR2 is FQNEAQ in the germline V gene (reference sequence).

The CDR3 DNA sequence: TGTGCCCAACCGAAGGGGGCGCGGGATGGCTACACCTTC. Translated: CAQPKGARDGYTF. The chain carries TRBV6-5 and TRBJ1-2, with TRBD1 matching 7 bases. The V gene end was trimmed by 11 bases and the J gene end by 6 bases; junction bases not matched to a gene: 12. Germline V gene lookup returns CDR1 MNHEY and CDR2 SVGAGI. This CDR3 contains 13 residues.

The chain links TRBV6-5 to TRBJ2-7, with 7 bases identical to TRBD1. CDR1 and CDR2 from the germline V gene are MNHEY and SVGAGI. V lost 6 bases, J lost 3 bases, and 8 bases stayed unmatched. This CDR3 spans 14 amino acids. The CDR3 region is CASRSRGTDYEQYF. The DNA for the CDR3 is TGTGCCAGCAGGAGCAGGGGGACAGACTACGAGCAGTACTTC.

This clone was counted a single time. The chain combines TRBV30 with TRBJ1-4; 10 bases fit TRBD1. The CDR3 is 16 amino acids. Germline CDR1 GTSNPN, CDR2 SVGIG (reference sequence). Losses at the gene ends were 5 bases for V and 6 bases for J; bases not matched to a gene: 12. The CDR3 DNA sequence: TGTGCCTGGGAACCGGGACAGGGGTTAGGGCATGAAAAACTGTTTTTT. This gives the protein CAWEPGQGLGHEKLFF.

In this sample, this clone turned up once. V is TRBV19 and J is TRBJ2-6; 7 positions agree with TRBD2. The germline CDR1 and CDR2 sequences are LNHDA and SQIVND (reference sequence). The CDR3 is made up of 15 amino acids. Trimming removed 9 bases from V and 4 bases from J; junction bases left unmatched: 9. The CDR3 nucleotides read TGTGCCAGCAGACTAGCATCTCAAGGGGCCAACGTCCTGACTTTC. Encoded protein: CASRLASQGANVLTF.

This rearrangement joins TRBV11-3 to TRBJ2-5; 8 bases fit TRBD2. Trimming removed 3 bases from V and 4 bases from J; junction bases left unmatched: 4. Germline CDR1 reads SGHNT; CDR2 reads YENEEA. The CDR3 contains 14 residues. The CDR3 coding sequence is TGTGCCAGCAGCTTCGGGGGGGTTACAGAGACCCAGTACTTC. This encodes CASSFGGVTETQYF.

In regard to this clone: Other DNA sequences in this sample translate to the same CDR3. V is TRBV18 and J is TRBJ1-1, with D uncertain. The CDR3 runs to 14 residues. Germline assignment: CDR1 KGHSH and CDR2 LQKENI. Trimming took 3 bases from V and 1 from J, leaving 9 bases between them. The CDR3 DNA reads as TGTGCCAGCTCACCTGGCCCGCAGAACACTGAAGCTTTCTTT. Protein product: CASSPGPQNTEAFF. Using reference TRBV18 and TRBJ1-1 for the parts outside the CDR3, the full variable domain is NAGVMQNPRHLVRRRGQEARLRCSPMKGHSHVYWYRQLPEEGLKFMVYLQKENIIDESGMPKERFSAEFPKEGPSILRIQQVVRGDSAAYFCASSPGPQNTEAFFGQGTRLTVV.

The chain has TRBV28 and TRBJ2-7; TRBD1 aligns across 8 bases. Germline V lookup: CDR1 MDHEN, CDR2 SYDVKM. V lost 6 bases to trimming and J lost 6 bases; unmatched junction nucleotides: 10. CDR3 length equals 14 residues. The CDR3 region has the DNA TGTGCCAGCAGCGCCGGGACAGGCATCCTCGAGCAGTACTTC. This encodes CASSAGTGILEQYF.

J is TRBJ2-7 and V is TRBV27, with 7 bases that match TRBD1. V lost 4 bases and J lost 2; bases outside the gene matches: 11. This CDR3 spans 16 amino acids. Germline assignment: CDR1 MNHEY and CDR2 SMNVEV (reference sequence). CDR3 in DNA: TGTGCCAGCAGTTCGACGAAGGGGGCTAAAACCTACGAGCAGTACTTC. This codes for CASSSTKGAKTYEQYF.